Sequencing of this T cell receptor (beta chain) was carried out in a study of blood T cell repertoires in COVID-19. Study-level background: Sources were T cells, B-cell-depleted T cells, or PBMCs; the material itself was cDNA or gDNA.

The table came from immunoSEQ multiplex PCR; TCRdb's copy has only in-frame clones and leaves some out. The table has around 320,000 clones, roughly 90% seen once. V was cut by 4 bases and J by 9 bases, with 17 bases left in between. The germline CDR1 and CDR2 sequences are SGHDT and YYEEEE. The CDR3 contains 15 residues. People in the exposed group encountered a COVID-19 case within 2 weeks before entering the study. The chain has TRBV5-6 and TRBJ1-6; D uncertain. The TCR originated in a woman in her forties or fifties who had been exposed to COVID-19. The source material was PBMCs or T cells enriched from blood (not recorded which). The CDR3 loop is CASSPPGGSGSPLHF. The CDR3 DNA reads TGTGCCAGCAGCCCTCCGGGAGGGTCGGGTTCACCCCTCCACTTT. The whole variable domain, remainder taken from reference TRBV5-6 and TRBJ1-6, is DAGVTQSPTHLIKTRGQQVTLRCSPKSGHDTVSWYQQALGQGPQFIFQYYEEEERQRGNFPDRFSGHQFPNYSSELNVNALLLGDSALYLCASSPPGGSGSPLHFGNGTRLTVT.